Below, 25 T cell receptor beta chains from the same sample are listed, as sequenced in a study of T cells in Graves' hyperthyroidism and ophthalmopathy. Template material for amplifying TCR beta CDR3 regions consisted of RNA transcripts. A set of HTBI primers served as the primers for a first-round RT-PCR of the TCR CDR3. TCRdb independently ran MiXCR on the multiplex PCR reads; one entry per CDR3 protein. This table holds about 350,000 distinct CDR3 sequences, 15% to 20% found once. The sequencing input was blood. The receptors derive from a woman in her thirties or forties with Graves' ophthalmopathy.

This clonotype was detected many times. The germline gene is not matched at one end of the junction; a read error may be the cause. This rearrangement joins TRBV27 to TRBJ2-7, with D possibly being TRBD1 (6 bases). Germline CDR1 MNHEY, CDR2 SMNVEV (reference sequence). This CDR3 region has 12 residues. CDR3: CASGLQGHVQYF. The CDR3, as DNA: TGTGCCAGCGGTTTACAGGGCCATGTGCAGTACTTC.

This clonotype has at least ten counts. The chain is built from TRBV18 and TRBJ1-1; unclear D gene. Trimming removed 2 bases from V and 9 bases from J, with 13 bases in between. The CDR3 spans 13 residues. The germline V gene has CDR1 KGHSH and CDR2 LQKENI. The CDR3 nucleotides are TGTGCCAGCTCACCAACCCAAACAGACAAAGCTTTCTTT. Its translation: CASSPTQTDKAFF.

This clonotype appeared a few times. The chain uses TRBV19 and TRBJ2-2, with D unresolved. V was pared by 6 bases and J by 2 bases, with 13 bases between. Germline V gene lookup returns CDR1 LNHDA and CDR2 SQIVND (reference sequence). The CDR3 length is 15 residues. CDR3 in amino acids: CASRTQGINTGELFF. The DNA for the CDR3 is TGTGCCAGTAGAACACAAGGAATCAACACCGGGGAGCTGTTTTTT. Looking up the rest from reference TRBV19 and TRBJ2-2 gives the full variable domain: DGGITQSPKYLFRKEGQNVTLSCEQNLNHDAMYWYRQDPGQGLRLIYYSQIVNDFQKGDIAEGYSVSREKKESFPLTVTSAQKNPTAFYLCASRTQGINTGELFFGEGSRLTVL.

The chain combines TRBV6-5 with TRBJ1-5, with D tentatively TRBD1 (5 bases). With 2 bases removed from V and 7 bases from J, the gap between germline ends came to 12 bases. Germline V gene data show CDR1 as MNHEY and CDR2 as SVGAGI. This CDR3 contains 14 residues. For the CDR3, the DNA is TGTGCCAGCAGTTACCTCAGGGACGGACAGCCCCAGCATTTT. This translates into CASSYLRDGQPQHF.

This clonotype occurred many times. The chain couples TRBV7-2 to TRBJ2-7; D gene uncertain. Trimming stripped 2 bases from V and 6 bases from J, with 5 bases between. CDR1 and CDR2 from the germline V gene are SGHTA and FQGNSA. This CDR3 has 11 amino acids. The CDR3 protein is CASSLLSEQYF. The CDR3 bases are TGTGCCAGCAGCTTATTATCCGAGCAGTACTTC.

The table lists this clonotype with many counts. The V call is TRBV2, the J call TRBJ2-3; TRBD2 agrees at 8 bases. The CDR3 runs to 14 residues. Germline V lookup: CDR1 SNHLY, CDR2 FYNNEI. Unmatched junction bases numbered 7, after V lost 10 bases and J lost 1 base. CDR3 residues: CATRTSSGTDTQYF. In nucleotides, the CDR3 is TGTGCCACCCGGACTAGCTCGGGCACAGATACGCAGTATTTT.

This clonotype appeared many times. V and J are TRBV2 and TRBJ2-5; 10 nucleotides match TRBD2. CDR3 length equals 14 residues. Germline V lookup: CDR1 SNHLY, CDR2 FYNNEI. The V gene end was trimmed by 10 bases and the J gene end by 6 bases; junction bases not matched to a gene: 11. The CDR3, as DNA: TGTGCCAATCGGAGGGCTAGCGGGAGAAAGACCCAGTACTTC. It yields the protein CANRRASGRKTQYF.

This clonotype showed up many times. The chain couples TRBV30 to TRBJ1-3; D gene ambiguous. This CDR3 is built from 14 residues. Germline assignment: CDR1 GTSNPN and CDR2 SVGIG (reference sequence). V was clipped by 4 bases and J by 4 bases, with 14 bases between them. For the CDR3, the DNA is TGTGCCTGGAAGGACGGAGGGAAAGGAAACACCATATATTTT. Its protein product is CAWKDGGKGNTIYF.

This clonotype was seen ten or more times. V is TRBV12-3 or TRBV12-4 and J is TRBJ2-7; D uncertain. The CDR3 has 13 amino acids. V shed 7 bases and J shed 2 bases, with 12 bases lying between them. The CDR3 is CASKSDLTYEQYF. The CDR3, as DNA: TGTGCCAGCAAATCCGACCTGACCTACGAGCAGTACTTC.

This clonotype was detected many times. The CDR3 DNA sequence: TGTGCCAGCAGCTTACAGGGGGTTGGCACGCAGTATTTT. Protein: CASSLQGVGTQYF. The chain joins TRBV13 to TRBJ2-3, with 7 bases lining up with TRBD1. There are 13 residues in the CDR3. Germline values: CDR1 PRHDT, CDR2 FYEKMQ (reference sequence). With V trimmed by 2 bases and J by 9 bases, 5 bases remained unmatched.

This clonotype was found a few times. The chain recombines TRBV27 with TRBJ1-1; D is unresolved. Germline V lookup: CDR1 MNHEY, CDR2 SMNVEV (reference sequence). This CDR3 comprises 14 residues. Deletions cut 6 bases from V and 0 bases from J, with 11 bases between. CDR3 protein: CASSRRGLNTEAFF. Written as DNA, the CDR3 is TGTGCCAGCAGCCGACGGGGATTGAACACTGAAGCTTTCTTT.

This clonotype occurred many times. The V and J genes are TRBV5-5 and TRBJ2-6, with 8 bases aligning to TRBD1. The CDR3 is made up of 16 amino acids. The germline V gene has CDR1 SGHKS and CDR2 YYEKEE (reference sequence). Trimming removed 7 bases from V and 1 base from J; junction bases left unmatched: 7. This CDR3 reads CASWTGRASGANVLTF. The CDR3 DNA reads TGTGCCAGCTGGACAGGGCGAGCGTCTGGGGCCAACGTCCTGACTTTC.

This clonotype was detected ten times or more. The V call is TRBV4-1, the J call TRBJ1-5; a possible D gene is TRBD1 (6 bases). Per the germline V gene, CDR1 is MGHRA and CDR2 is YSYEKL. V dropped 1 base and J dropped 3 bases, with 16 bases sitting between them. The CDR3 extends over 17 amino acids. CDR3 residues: CASSQGGFRDTNQPQHF. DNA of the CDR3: TGCGCCAGCAGCCAAGGGGGGTTCCGGGACACCAATCAGCCCCAGCATTTT.

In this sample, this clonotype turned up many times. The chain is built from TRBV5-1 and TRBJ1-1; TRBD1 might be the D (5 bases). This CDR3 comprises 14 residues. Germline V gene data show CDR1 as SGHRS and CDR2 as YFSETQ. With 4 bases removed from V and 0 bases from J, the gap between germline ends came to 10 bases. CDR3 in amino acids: CASSETVMNTEAFF. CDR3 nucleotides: TGCGCCAGCAGCGAGACAGTCATGAACACTGAAGCTTTCTTT.

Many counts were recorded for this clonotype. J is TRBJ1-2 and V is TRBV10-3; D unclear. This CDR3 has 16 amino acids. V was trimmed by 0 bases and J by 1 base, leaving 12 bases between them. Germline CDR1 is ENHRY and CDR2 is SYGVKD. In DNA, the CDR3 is TGTGCCATCAGTGAGTCGATCACAGTCCATAACTATGGCTACACCTTC. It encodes CAISESITVHNYGYTF.

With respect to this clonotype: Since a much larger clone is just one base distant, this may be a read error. The CDR3 spells CASGLLRQPQHF. DNA for the CDR3: TGTGCTAGTGGTTTGCTACGGCAGCCCCAGCATTTT. V is TRBV12-5 and J is TRBJ1-5; no firm D call. This CDR3 is built from 12 residues. The germline gives CDR1 LGHNT, CDR2 FRNRAP. Trimming removed 2 bases from V and 7 bases from J, with 6 bases in between.

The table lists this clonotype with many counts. For the CDR3, the DNA is TGTGCCAGCAGTGATGTAAGGACGGGATTGGAGCAGTACTTC. Residues: CASSDVRTGLEQYF. The V gene is TRBV28, the J gene TRBJ2-7, with a weak D call TRBD2 (5 bases). The CDR3 is made up of 14 amino acids. V dropped 5 bases and J dropped 7 bases, with 18 bases sitting between them. Looked up from germline, CDR1 is MDHEN and CDR2 is SYDVKM.

CDR3 nucleotide sequence: TGTGCCAGCAGCCAAGATGGGGGTACCGGGACCGGGACCGAGCAGTACTTC. Protein: CASSQDGGTGTGTEQYF. The chain links TRBV4-2 to TRBJ2-7, with D tentatively TRBD1 or TRBD2 (5 bases each). Per germline, CDR1 LGHNA and CDR2 YNFKEQ. Trimming cost V 0 bases and J 6 bases, with 21 bases left between them. This CDR3 region has 17 residues.

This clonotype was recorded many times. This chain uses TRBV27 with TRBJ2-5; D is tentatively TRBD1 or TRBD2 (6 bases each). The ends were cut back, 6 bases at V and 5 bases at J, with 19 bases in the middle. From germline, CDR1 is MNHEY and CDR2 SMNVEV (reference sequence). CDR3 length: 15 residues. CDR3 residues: CASSPRPGGEETQYF. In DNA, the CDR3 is TGTGCCAGCAGCCCTAGGCCCGGGGGCGAGGAGACCCAGTACTTC.

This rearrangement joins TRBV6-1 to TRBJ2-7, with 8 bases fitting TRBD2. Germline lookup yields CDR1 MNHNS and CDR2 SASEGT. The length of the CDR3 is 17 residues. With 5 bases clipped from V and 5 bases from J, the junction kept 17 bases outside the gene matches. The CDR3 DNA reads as TGTGCCAGCAGTCAGCGGGTGGGAGCGGGAGATTCGGACGAGCAGTACTTC. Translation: CASSQRVGAGDSDEQYF.

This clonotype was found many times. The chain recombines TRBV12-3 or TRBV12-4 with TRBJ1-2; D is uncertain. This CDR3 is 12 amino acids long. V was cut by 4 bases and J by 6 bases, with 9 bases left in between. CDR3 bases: TGTGCCAGCAGTTGGACGGTGGATGGCTACACCTTC. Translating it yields CASSWTVDGYTF.

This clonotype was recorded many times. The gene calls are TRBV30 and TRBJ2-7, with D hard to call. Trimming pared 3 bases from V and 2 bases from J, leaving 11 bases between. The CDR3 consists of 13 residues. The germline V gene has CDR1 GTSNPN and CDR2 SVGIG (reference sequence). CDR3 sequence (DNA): TGTGCCTGGAGCTCAGCCCAACCCTACGAGCAGTACTTC. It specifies CAWSSAQPYEQYF.

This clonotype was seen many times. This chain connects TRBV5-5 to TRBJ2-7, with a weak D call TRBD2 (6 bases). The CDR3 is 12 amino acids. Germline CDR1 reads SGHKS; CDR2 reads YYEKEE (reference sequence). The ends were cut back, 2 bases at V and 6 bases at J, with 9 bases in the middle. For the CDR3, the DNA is TGTGCCAGCAGCTTTTTAGCGGCCGAGCAGTACTTC. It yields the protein CASSFLAAEQYF.

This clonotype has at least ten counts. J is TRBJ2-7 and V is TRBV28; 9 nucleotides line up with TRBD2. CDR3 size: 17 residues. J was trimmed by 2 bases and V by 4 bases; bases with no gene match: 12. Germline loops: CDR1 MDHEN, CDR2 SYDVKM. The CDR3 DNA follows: TGTGCCAGCAGTTCCACGATGACTAGCGGCAAGACCTACGAGCAGTACTTC. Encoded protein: CASSSTMTSGKTYEQYF.

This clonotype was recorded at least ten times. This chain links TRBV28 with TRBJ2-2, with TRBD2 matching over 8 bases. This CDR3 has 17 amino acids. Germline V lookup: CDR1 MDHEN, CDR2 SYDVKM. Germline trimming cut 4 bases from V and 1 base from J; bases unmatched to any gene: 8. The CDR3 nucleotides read TGTGCCAGCAGTTCCAGATGGGGACTAGTGAACACCGGGGAGCTGTTTTTT. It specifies CASSSRWGLVNTGELFF.